A selection of T cell receptor beta chains follows, all from one sample in a study of T cells in Graves' hyperthyroidism and ophthalmopathy. TCRdb re-analysed the multiplex PCR reads in MiXCR, keeping a single row per CDR3 protein. The sample gives 450,000 to 600,000 distinct CDR3 sequences, roughly 15% of which show up once; roughly 14% is in the top ten. The material sequenced was blood. These receptors all stem from a middle-aged woman with Graves' hyperthyroidism. CDR3s include the opening cysteine and the closing phenylalanine or tryptophan. The D gene is left open where the match is weak. Size is stated for part of the rows, as once, few or many counts, or as a class when the clone is expanded.

J gene,D gene,CDR3 length,clone size,V gene,CDR3 DNA,CDR3 protein
TRBJ1-6,-,16,many,TRBV6-1,TGTGCCAGCAGTGAAGACACGAGCTCCTATAATTCACCCCTCCACTTT,CASSEDTSSYNSPLHF
TRBJ2-7,TRBD1,16,many,TRBV5-1,TGCGCCAGCAGCTCGGGGCCCCGGACAGGCTACTACGAGCAGTACTTC,CASSSGPRTGYYEQYF
TRBJ2-5,-,15,many,TRBV11-1,TGTGCCAGCAGCTCTAATACAGGGTTCGTCGAGACCCAGTACTTC,CASSSNTGFVETQYF
TRBJ2-7,TRBD2,15,few,TRBV2,TGTGCCAGCAGGGGGGGACTAGCGGGAGGAGGTGAGCAGTACTTC,CASRGGLAGGGEQYF
TRBJ2-1,TRBD2,15,-,TRBV5-8,TGTGCCAGCAGCTTGTTCGGGAGGTCGGAGGATGAGCAGTTCTTC,CASSLFGRSEDEQFF
TRBJ1-3,TRBD1,15,few,TRBV10-2,TGCGCCAGCAGCCACCCGACAGGGTCTGGAAACACCATATATTTT,CASSHPTGSGNTIYF
TRBJ2-7,-,14,-,TRBV5-6,TGTGCCAGCAGCTTGGCACTAGTGGGGGGCGAGCAGTACTTC,CASSLALVGGEQYF
TRBJ2-5,-,16,-,TRBV28,TGTGCCAGCAGTCGACTTGTCGCCCCAATCCAAGAGACCCAGTACTTC,CASSRLVAPIQETQYF
TRBJ2-1,TRBD2,13,-,TRBV24-1,TGTGCCACCAGTGAGGGGGGGTCCAATGAGCAGTTCTTC,CATSEGGSNEQFF
TRBJ2-5,-,15,many,TRBV24-1,TGTGCCACCAGTGACGATGACACCGCTAAAGAGACCCAGTACTTC,CATSDDDTAKETQYF
TRBJ1-2,-,14,many,TRBV20-1,TGCAGTGCTAGAGAGGGCGCGCAGGGTTCCCACTACACCTTC,CSAREGAQGSHYTF
TRBJ1-2,-,15,-,TRBV15,TGTGCCACCAGCAGAGATCTGAAGGGAAACTATGGCTACACCTTC,CATSRDLKGNYGYTF
TRBJ2-5,TRBD2,15,few,TRBV29-1,TGCAGCGTTGAAGACCAGGGAGGGATCCAAGAGACCCAGTACTTC,CSVEDQGGIQETQYF
TRBJ2-1,-,15,-,TRBV20-1,TGCAGTCTTCTTCAGATTAGACTACCTATCAATGAGCAGTTCTTC,CSLLQIRLPINEQFF
TRBJ2-3,TRBD1,14,few,TRBV24-1,TGTGCCACCTCCGACAGGGGCCCCGATGATACGCAGTATTTT,CATSDRGPDDTQYF
TRBJ2-2,-,15,many,TRBV6-1,TGTGCCAGCAGTGCCGGGTACGCGAACACCGGGGAGCTGTTTTTT,CASSAGYANTGELFF
TRBJ2-1,-,16,many,TRBV5-1,TGCGCCAGCAGCTTGGGAGGAGCCGGGCCACACAATGAGCAGTTCTTC,CASSLGGAGPHNEQFF
TRBJ1-1,-,13,many,TRBV12-3/TRBV12-4,TGTGCCAGCAGCCTGGAACCTGTCACTGAAGCTTTCTTT,CASSLEPVTEAFF